This T cell receptor (beta chain) was recorded in a study of response to subunit inactivated influenza vaccine. The study, taken as a whole, reports: New T cells are recruited in small numbers by each seasonal influenza vaccination, according to the authors' suggestion.

This clonotype came up a few times. Its antigen remains unknown. J lost 9 bases, V lost 4 bases, and 12 bases had no gene match. Germline assignment: CDR1 SGHNT and CDR2 YYREEE (reference sequence). The CDR3 is 16 amino acids. Via MiXCR, TCRdb re-called the RT-PCR reads, giving one row per CDR3 protein. The sample holds some 570,000 distinct CDR3 sequences; around 11% are singletons and the top ten take roughly 9.6%. This sample was also put to use in a study of T cells expressing NK-cell markers. Turning to that study: The cDNA for TCR beta came from 5'RACE template switching with UMIs. One of eight sequenced donors was HCMV-seronegative; the other seven were seropositive. The same clonotypes also predominated in the CD3+CD56-NKG2C+ fraction of several donors.

Specimen: PBMCs from blood, collected on the day of vaccination. This receptor was identified in a man aged 50-60 years who received an inactivated influenza vaccine. The chain has TRBV5-4 and TRBJ2-1; TRBD1 aligns across 11 bases. CDR3 protein: CASSGMDRGLKGEQFF. In DNA, the CDR3 is TGTGCCAGCAGCGGAATGGACAGGGGGCTCAAGGGTGAGCAGTTCTTC.